This TCR beta chain came from a study of cytomegalovirus exposure and HLA in healthy donors. Turning to this clone: Its antigen is unknown.

Sequencing was performed with immunoSEQ multiplex PCR; in TCRdb, only in-frame clones are kept and a portion is missing. The top ten hold over 0.8% of the sample, which has more than 300,000 clones, just over 85% seen once. Study-wide points: Cytomegalovirus status, reportedly, was diagnosed with high specificity and sensitivity by the classifier. According to the study, 160 or so TCR beta chains were cytomegalovirus-associated.

Trimming removed 4 bases from V and 7 bases from J; junction bases left unmatched: 10. The length of the CDR3 is 14 residues. CDR1 MDHEN and CDR2 SYDVKM come from the germline V gene. Sequenced input: PBMCs. This chain joins TRBV28 and TRBJ2-7; 7 bases line up with TRBD2. This sequence originates from a woman aged 18-35 years in good health and CMV-seronegative. The CDR3 DNA follows: TGTGCCAGCAGTTCTTACGCGGGAGTGAGAGAGCAGTACTTC. Translated: CASSSYAGVREQYF.